Below, 3 T cell receptor beta chains from the same sample are listed, as sequenced in a study of beta chain features in type 1 diabetes. Expressed TCRB transcripts were sequenced, since all the RNA that had been isolated was reverse transcribed. Libraries were prepared by immunoSEQ multiplex PCR; TCRdb keeps only in-frame clonotypes and omits some of them. The sample holds just under 150,000 clones; 10% are singletons and the top ten take under 1.5%. Sequencing input: naive CD4+ T cells from blood. These receptors were taken from a young man in good health.

The CDR3: CATSVDRGNNEQYF. The CDR3 bases are TGTGCCACCAGCGTGGACAGGGGGAATAACGAGCAGTACTTC. The chain uses TRBV15 and TRBJ2-7; 10 positions agree with TRBD1. CDR3 length: 14 amino acids. The germline V gene encodes CDR1 LNHNV and CDR2 YYDKDF (reference sequence). V was pared by 5 bases and J by 5 bases, with 6 bases of the junction left unmatched.

The rearrangement links TRBV5-4 to TRBJ1-2; D is ambiguous. The CDR3 has 15 residues. V was pared by 1 base and J by 4 bases, with 14 bases between. Germline V CDR1 and CDR2: SGHNT, YYREEE (reference sequence). CDR3 residues: CASSLPSRMSYGYTF. The DNA for the CDR3 is TGTGCCAGCAGCTTGCCCTCCCGAATGAGCTATGGCTACACCTTC.

The rearrangement uses TRBV25-1 and TRBJ2-3; TRBD2 is a possible D gene (7 bases). V dropped 4 bases and J dropped 6 bases, with 23 bases sitting between them. The CDR3 is made up of 17 amino acids. CDR1 is MGHDK and CDR2 is SYGVNS in the germline V gene. CDR3 region: CASSGLTEGGPWDTQYF. For the CDR3, the DNA is TGTGCCAGCAGTGGGTTGACCGAGGGGGGGCCATGGGATACGCAGTATTTT.